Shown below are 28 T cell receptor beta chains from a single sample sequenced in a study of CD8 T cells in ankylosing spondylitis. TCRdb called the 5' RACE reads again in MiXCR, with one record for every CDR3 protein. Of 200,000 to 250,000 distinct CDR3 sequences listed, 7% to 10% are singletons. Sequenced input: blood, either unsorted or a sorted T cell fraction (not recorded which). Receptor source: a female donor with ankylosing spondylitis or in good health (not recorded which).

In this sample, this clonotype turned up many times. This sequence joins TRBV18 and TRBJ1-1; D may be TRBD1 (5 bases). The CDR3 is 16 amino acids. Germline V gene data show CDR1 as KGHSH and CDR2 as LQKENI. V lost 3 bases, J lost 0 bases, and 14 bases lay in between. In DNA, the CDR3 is TGTGCCAGCTCACCCATCTGGGGGGATATGAACACTGAAGCTTTCTTT. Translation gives CASSPIWGDMNTEAFF.

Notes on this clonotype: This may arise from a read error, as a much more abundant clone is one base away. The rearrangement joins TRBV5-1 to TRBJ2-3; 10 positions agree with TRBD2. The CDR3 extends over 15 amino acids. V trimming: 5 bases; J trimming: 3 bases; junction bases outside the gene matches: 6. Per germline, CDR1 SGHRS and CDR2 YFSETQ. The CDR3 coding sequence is TGCGCCAGCAGGTCAACTAGCGGGGAGACAGATACGCAGTATTTT. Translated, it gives CASRSTSGETDTQYF.

The CDR3 here is CSVWVSPTEAFF. The CDR3 DNA reads TGCAGCGTTTGGGTTTCCCCCACTGAAGCTTTCTTT. This chain joins TRBV29-1 and TRBJ1-1; D unclear. This CDR3 is 12 amino acids long. Germline CDR1 SQVTM, CDR2 ANQGSEA. V shed 5 bases and J shed 4 bases, with 11 bases lying between them.

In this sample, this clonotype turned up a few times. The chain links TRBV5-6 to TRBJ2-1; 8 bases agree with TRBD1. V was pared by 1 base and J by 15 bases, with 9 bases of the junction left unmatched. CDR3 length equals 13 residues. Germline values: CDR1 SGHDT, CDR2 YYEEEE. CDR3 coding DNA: TGTGCCAGCAGCTTGCTGACAGGGGATGGAAGGTTCTTC. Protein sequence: CASSLLTGDGRFF.

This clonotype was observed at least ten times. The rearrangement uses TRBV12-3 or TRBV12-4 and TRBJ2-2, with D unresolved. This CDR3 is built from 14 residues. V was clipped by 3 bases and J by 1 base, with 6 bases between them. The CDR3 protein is CASSFERNTGELFF. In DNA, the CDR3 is TGTGCCAGCAGTTTCGAGAGGAACACCGGGGAGCTGTTTTTT.

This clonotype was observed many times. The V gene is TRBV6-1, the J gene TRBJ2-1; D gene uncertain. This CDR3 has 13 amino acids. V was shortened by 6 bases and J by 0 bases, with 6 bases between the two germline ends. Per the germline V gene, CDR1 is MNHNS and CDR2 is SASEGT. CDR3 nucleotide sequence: TGTGCCAGCAGGACGGACTCCTACAATGAGCAGTTCTTC. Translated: CASRTDSYNEQFF.

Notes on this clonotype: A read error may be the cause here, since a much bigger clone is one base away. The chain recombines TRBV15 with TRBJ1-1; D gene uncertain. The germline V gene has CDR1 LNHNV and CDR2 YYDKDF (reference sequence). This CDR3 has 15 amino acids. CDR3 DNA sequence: TGTGCCACCAGCAGACCGGAACTGGGGTGGACTGAAACTTTCTTT. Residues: CATSRPELGWTETFF.

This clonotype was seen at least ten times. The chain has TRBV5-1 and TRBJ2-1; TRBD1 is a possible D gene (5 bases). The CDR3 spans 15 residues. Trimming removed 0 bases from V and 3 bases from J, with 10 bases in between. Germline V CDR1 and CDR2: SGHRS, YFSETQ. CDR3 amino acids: CASSLEGLGYNEQFF. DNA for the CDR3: TGCGCCAGCAGCTTGGAGGGGTTGGGCTACAATGAGCAGTTCTTC.

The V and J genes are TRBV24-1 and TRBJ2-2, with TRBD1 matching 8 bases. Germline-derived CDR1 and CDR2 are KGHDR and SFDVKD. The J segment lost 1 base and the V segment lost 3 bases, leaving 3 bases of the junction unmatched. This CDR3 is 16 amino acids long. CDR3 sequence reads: CATSDTGQGNTGELFF. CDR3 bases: TGTGCCACCAGTGATACCGGACAGGGGAACACCGGGGAGCTGTTTTTT.

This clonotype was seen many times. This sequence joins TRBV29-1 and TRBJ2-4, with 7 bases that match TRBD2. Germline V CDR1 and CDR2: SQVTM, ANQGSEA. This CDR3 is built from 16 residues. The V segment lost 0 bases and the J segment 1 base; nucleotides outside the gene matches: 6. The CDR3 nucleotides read TGCAGCGTTGAAGAAAGGCGGGAGTTGGCCAAAAACATTCAGTACTTC. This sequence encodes CSVEERRELAKNIQYF.

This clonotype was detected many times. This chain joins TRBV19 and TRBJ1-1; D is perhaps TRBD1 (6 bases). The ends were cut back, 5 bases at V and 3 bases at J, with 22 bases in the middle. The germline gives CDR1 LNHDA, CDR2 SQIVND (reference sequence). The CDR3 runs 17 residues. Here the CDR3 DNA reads TGTGCCAGTAGTCCTCGCGGGGCAGGGGTCGGTGACACTGAAGCTTTCTTT. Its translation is CASSPRGAGVGDTEAFF.

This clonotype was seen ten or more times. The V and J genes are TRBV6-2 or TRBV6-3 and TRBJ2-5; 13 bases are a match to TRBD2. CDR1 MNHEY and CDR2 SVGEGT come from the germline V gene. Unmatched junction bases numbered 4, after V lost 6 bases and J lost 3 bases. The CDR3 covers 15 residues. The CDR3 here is CASSLGLAGEETQYF. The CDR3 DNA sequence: TGTGCCAGCAGCCTCGGACTAGCGGGAGAAGAGACCCAGTACTTC.

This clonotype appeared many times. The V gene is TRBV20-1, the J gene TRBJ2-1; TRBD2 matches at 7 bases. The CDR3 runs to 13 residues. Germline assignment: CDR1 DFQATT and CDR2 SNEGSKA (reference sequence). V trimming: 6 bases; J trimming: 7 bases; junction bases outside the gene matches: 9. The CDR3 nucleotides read TGCAGTGCCCGCGCTCTAGCGGTAAATGAGCAGTTCTTC. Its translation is CSARALAVNEQFF.

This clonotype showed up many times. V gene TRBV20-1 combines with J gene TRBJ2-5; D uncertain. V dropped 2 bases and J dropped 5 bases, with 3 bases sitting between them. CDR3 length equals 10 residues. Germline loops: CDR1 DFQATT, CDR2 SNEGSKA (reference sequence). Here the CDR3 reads CSARKETQYF. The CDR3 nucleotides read TGCAGTGCTAGAAAGGAGACCCAGTACTTC.

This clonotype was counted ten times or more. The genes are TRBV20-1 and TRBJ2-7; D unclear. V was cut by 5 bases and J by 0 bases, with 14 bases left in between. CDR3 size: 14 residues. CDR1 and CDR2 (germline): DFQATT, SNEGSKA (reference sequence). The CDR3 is CSAQSEASSYEQYF. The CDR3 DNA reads TGCAGTGCTCAGTCCGAGGCAAGCTCCTACGAGCAGTACTTC.

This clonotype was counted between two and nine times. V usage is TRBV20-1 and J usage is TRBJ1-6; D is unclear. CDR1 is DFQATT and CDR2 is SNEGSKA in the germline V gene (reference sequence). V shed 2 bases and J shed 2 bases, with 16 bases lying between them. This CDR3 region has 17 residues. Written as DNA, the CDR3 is TGCAGTGCTAGACCCCCTCCTCTGGGCACCTATAATTCACCCCTCCACTTT. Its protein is CSARPPPLGTYNSPLHF.

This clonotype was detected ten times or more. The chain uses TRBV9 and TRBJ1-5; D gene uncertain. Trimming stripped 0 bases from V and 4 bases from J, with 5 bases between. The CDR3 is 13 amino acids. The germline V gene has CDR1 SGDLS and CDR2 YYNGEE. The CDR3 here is CASSVDVNQPQHF. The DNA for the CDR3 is TGTGCCAGCAGCGTAGACGTGAATCAGCCCCAGCATTTT. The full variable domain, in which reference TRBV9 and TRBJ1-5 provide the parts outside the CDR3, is DSGVTQTPKHLITATGQRVTLRCSPRSGDLSVYWYQQSLDQGLQFLIQYYNGEERAKGNILERFSAQQFPDLHSELNLSSLELGDSALYFCASSVDVNQPQHFGDGTRLSIL.

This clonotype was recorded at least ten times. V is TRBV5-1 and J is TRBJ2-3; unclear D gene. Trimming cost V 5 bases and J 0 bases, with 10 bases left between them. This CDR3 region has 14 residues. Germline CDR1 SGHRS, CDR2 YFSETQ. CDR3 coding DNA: TGCGCCAGCAGAAGGGTGGGAAGCACAGATACGCAGTATTTT. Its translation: CASRRVGSTDTQYF.

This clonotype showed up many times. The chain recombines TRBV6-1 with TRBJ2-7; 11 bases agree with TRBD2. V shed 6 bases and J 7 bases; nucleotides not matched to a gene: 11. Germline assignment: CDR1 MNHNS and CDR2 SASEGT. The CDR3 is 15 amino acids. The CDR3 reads CASSSEGTSGREQYF. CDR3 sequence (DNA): TGTGCCAGCAGCAGCGAAGGGACTAGCGGACGAGAGCAGTACTTC.

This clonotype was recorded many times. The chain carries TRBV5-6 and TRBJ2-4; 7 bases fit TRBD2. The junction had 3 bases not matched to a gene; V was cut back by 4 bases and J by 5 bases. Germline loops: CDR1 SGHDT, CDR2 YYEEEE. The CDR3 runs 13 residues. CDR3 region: CASSAGLQNIQYF. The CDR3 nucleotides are TGTGCCAGCAGCGCGGGACTACAAAACATTCAGTACTTC. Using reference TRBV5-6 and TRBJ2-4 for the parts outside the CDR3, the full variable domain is DAGVTQSPTHLIKTRGQQVTLRCSPKSGHDTVSWYQQALGQGPQFIFQYYEEEERQRGNFPDRFSGHQFPNYSSELNVNALLLGDSALYLCASSAGLQNIQYFGAGTRLSVL.

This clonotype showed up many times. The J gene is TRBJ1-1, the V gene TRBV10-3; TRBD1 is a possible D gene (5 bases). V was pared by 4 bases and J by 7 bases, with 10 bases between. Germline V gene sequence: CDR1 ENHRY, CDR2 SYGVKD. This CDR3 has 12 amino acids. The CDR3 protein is CAISGMGVEAFF. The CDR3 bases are TGTGCCATCAGTGGTATGGGGGTTGAAGCTTTCTTT.

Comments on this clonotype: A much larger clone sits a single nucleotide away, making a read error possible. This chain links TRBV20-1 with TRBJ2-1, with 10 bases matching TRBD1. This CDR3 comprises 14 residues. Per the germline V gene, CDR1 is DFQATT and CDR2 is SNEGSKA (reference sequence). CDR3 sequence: CSATGTGAYNGQFF. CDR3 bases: TGCAGTGCTACCGGGACAGGGGCCTACAATGGGCAGTTCTTC.

The CDR3 region is CASSRDRYGGEQFF. The CDR3, as DNA: TGTGCCAGCAGCCGGGACAGGTATGGGGGGGAGCAGTTCTTC. This rearrangement joins TRBV7-2 to TRBJ2-1; the match to TRBD1 covers 8 bases. V was clipped by 5 bases and J by 10 bases; unmatched bases: 10. The germline CDR1 and CDR2 sequences are SGHTA and FQGNSA. The CDR3 extends over 14 amino acids.

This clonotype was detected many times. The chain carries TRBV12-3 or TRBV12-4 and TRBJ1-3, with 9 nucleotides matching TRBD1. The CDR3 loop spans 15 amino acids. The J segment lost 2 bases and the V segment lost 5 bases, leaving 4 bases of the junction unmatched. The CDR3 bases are TGTGCCAGCAGTCTAGGGGACAGGGCTGGAAACACCATATATTTT. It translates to CASSLGDRAGNTIYF.

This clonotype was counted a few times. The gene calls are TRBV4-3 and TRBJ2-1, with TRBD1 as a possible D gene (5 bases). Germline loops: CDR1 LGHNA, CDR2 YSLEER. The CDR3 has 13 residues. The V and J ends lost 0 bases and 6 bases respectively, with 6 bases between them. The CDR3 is CASSQDRVNEQFF. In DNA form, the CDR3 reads TGCGCCAGCAGCCAAGACAGGGTCAATGAGCAGTTCTTC.

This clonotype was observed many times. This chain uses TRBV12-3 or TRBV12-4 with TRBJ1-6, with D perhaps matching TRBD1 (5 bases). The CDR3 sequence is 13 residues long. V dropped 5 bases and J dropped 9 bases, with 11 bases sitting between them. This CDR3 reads CASSGAGISPLHF. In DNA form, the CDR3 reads TGTGCCAGCAGTGGCGCAGGGATTTCACCCCTCCACTTT.

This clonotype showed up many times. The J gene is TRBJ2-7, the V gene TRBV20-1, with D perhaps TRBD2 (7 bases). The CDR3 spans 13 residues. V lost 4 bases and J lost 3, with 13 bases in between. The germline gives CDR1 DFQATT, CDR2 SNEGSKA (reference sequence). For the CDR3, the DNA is TGCAGTGCTAAGCGGGACACGGGCTACGAGCAGTACTTC. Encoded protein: CSAKRDTGYEQYF.

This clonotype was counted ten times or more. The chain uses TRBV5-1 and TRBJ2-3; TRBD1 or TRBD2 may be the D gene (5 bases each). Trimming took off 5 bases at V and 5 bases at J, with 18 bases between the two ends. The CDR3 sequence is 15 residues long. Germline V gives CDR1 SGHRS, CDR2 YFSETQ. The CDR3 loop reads CASRDTAQAGDTQYF. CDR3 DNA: TGCGCCAGCAGGGACACAGCACAGGCGGGAGATACGCAGTATTTT.